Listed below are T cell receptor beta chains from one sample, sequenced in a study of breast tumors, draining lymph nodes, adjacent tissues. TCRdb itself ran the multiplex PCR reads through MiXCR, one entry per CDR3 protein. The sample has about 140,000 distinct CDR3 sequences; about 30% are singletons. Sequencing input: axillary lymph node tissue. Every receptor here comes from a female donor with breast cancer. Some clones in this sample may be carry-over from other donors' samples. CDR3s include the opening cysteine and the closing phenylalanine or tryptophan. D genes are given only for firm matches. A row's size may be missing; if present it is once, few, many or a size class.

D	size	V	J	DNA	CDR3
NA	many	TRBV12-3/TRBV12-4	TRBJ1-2	TGTGCCAGCAGTTTAGAGGTGTCAAACTATGGCTACACCTTC	CASSLEVSNYGYTF
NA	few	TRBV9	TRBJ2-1	TGTGCCAGCAGCGAACATCTGCAGGGTGATTGGGGGGATGAGCAGTTCTTC	CASSEHLQGDWGDEQFF
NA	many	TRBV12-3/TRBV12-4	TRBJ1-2	TGTGCCAGCACCCTCCGTTGGGGGACCAACTATGGCTACACCTTC	CASTLRWGTNYGYTF
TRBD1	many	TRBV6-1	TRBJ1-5	TGTGCCAGCACACAGGGGTCCCGTCCGCCCCAGCATTTT	CASTQGSRPPQHF
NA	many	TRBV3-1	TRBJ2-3	TGTGCCAGCAGCCAAGGACCAGATAGCACAGATACGCAGTATTTT	CASSQGPDSTDTQYF
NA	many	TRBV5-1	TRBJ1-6	TGCGCCAGCAGCCAGGACGAGGTGAGACCCCTCCACTTT	CASSQDEVRPLHF
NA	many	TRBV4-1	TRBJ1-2	TGCGCCAGCAGCCAAGATCTGGGGATTGGTGGCTACACCTTC	CASSQDLGIGGYTF
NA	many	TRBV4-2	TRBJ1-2	TGTGCCAGCAGCCAAGAACTACAATCTACCTATGGCTACACCTTC	CASSQELQSTYGYTF
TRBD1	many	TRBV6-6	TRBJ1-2	TGTGCCAGCAGCCAATCCCAGGGGGCGCGAGACTATGGCTACACCTTC	CASSQSQGARDYGYTF
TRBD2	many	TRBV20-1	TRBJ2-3	TGCAGTGCTAGACTAGCGGGGGTGGATACGCAGTATTTT	CSARLAGVDTQYF
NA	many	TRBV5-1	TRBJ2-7	TGCGCCAGCAGCTTGCGGGTAAGCTCCTACGAGCAGTACTTC	CASSLRVSSYEQYF
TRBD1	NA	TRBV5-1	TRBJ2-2	TGTGCCAGCAGCTTAGTAGGGGGCAACACCGGGGAGCTGTTTTTT	CASSLVGGNTGELFF
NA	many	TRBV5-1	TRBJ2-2	TGCGCCAGCTCAAGGAACAGCGGCACCGGGGAGCTGTTTTTT	CASSRNSGTGELFF
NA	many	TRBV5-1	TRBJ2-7	TGCGCCAGCAGCTTGGTAGGGGTGGGCTACGAGCAGTACTTC	CASSLVGVGYEQYF
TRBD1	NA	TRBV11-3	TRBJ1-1	TGTGCCAGCAGCTTGACGACAGGGGACAAAGCTTTCTTT	CASSLTTGDKAFF